This passage covers 2 T cell receptor beta chains from one sample sequenced in a study of blood T cells in healthy people across ages. Sample-barcoded 5' priming and a J-beta primer mix drove a second PCR of 7 to 11 cycles. TCRdb used MiXCR to reprocess the 5' RACE reads, holding one entry per CDR3 protein. This table has about 1,500,000 distinct CDR3 sequences, approximately 30% appearing once. Material: blood. The origin of the receptors is a woman between 25 and 40 years old in good health.

Of note for this clonotype: A junction end diverges from the germline sequence, so it may reflect a read error. The gene calls are TRBV5-5 and TRBJ1-1; tentative D call: TRBD1 (6 bases). The CDR3 is 15 residues long. Germline CDR1 reads SGHKS; CDR2 reads YYEKEE (reference sequence). Written as DNA, the CDR3 is TGTGCCAGAAGCTCGGTAGGGGGGACGGGCACTGAAGCTTTCTTT. Protein product: CARSSVGGTGTEAFF. Together with reference TRBV5-5 and TRBJ1-1, the CDR3 gives the full variable domain: DAGVTQSPTHLIKTRGQQVTLRCSPISGHKSVSWYQQVLGQGPQFIFQYYEKEERGRGNFPDRFSARQFPNYSSELNVNALLLGDSALYLCARSSVGGTGTEAFFGQGTRLTVV.

The gene calls are TRBV20-1 and TRBJ2-2; no firm D call. The CDR3 spans 13 residues. The V end was cut by 2 bases, the J end by 7 bases, with 11 bases between. Germline lookup yields CDR1 DFQATT and CDR2 SNEGSKA (reference sequence). CDR3 DNA: TGCAGTGCTAGACACCCTAGGGACGGGGAGCTGTTTTTT. Protein: CSARHPRDGELFF.